The next 27 T cell receptor beta chains were all read from a single sample in a study of shared clonotypes between healthy human individuals. The protocol was immunoSEQ multiplex PCR, while the TCRdb copy is restricted to in-frame clones and leaves out a portion. The table records hundreds of thousands of clones, roughly 96% of them present only once. As defined, naive CD8 cells were CD45RO-negative and positively selected for CCR7, with terminally differentiated effector memory CD45RA+ cells excluded. The sample consisted of naive CD8+ T cells sorted from blood. The receptor set was obtained from a woman younger than 45 in good health.

V usage is TRBV5-4 and J usage is TRBJ2-7, with TRBD2 matching over 7 bases. Trimming removed 4 bases from V and 5 bases from J; junction bases left unmatched: 9. The CDR3 is 14 amino acids. Germline V lookup: CDR1 SGHNT, CDR2 YYREEE (reference sequence). The CDR3: CASSRVVSGDEQYF. CDR3 nucleotides: TGTGCCAGCAGCCGGGTTGTAAGCGGGGACGAGCAGTACTTC.

The chain couples TRBV19 to TRBJ2-1; possibly TRBD1 for D (5 bases). This CDR3 has 16 amino acids. V lost 7 bases, J lost 0 bases, and 16 bases lay in between. Germline CDR1 is LNHDA and CDR2 is SQIVND (reference sequence). CDR3 DNA: TGTGCCAGTACCGATTGGGGCCAGAGCTCCTACAATGAGCAGTTCTTC. Residues: CASTDWGQSSYNEQFF.

V usage is TRBV7-9 and J usage is TRBJ2-7; D might be TRBD1 (5 bases). CDR1 is SEHNR, CDR2 FQNEAQ, per germline (reference sequence). CDR3 size: 14 residues. Trimming shortened V by 4 bases and J by 2 bases, and 12 bases separated the two germline ends. The CDR3 DNA sequence: TGTGCCAGCAGCTCTACGACAGAAGCCTACGAGCAGTACTTC. It encodes CASSSTTEAYEQYF.

With regard to this clone: Other nucleotide sequences from this sample produce the same CDR3. The CDR3 sequence: CASSLFTSGSYNEQFF. CDR3 DNA: TGCGCCAGCAGCTTGTTTACTAGCGGATCCTACAATGAGCAGTTCTTC. This chain links TRBV5-1 with TRBJ2-1, with 8 bases identical to TRBD2. Germline CDR1 is SGHRS and CDR2 is YFSETQ. J was trimmed by 1 base and V by 1 base; bases with no gene match: 4. This CDR3 is built from 16 residues.

The rearrangement joins TRBV19 to TRBJ2-5; D gene ambiguous. V was cut by 3 bases and J by 2 bases, with 7 bases left in between. CDR1 LNHDA and CDR2 SQIVND come from the germline V gene (reference sequence). This CDR3 comprises 13 residues. CDR3 sequence: CASSIGLQETQYF. The CDR3 nucleotides read TGTGCCAGTAGTATTGGTCTACAAGAGACCCAGTACTTC.

The rearrangement uses TRBV19 and TRBJ2-5; 7 nucleotides line up with TRBD1. The CDR3 spans 14 residues. The J segment lost 5 bases and the V segment lost 6 bases, leaving 9 bases of the junction unmatched. CDR1 and CDR2 from the germline V gene are LNHDA and SQIVND (reference sequence). CDR3: CASSAGTATETQYF. As DNA, the CDR3 is TGTGCCAGTAGCGCCGGGACAGCTACCGAGACCCAGTACTTC.

The V gene is TRBV6-6, the J gene TRBJ2-7, with 10 bases lining up with TRBD2. The length of the CDR3 is 16 residues. Germline values: CDR1 MNHNY, CDR2 SVGAGI (reference sequence). With V trimmed by 0 bases and J by 3 bases, 5 bases remained unmatched. The CDR3 loop reads CASSYSTAGGNYEQYF. CDR3 sequence (DNA): TGTGCCAGCAGTTACTCGACAGCGGGAGGGAACTACGAGCAGTACTTC.

The V call is TRBV4-1, the J call TRBJ1-2; 10 positions agree with TRBD1. This CDR3 comprises 15 residues. V was pared by 1 base and J by 6 bases, with 5 bases of the junction left unmatched. The germline CDR1 and CDR2 sequences are MGHRA and YSYEKL. In DNA form, the CDR3 reads TGCGCCAGCAGCCAAGGACAGGGGGCAAGTAATGGCTACACCTTC. Translated, it gives CASSQGQGASNGYTF.

V gene TRBV7-9 combines with J gene TRBJ1-2; 8 bases are shared with TRBD1. CDR1 and CDR2 (germline): SEHNR, FQNEAQ (reference sequence). CDR3 size: 13 residues. With 7 bases clipped from V and 6 bases from J, the junction kept 7 bases outside the gene matches. The DNA of the CDR3 is TGTGCCAGCAACCTTCCAGGGGGCCATGGCTACACCTTC. It translates to CASNLPGGHGYTF.

In DNA, the CDR3 is TGTGCCAGCGCAAGCGGGACTTTCAATGAGCAGTTCTTC. Protein sequence: CASASGTFNEQFF. The chain carries TRBV2 and TRBJ2-1; 7 bases match TRBD2. CDR3 length: 13 amino acids. With V trimmed by 8 bases and J by 6 bases, 7 bases remained unmatched. Germline-derived CDR1 and CDR2 are SNHLY and FYNNEI.

V usage is TRBV25-1 and J usage is TRBJ2-3; TRBD1 aligns across 7 bases. Trimming removed 3 bases from V and 4 bases from J; junction bases left unmatched: 7. The germline V gene has CDR1 MGHDK and CDR2 SYGVNS. CDR3 size: 15 residues. The DNA for the CDR3 is TGTGCCAGCAGTGAGGACAGGCCAGCCCCAGATACGCAGTATTTT. This codes for CASSEDRPAPDTQYF.

This clone was observed a single time. V gene TRBV27 combines with J gene TRBJ2-5; D uncertain. The DNA matches TRBJ2-7 better at its end, which makes the J call doubtful. This CDR3 has 14 amino acids. The germline V gene encodes CDR1 MNHEY and CDR2 SMNVEV (reference sequence). The CDR3 coding sequence is TGTGCCAGCAGTTTATCGGGTTGGGGAAACGAGCAGTACTTC. This translates into CASSLSGWGNEQYF.

The rearrangement uses TRBV27 and TRBJ2-1; 9 nucleotides line up with TRBD2. The CDR3 length is 14 residues. Germline-derived CDR1 and CDR2 are MNHEY and SMNVEV (reference sequence). V was pared by 8 bases and J by 4 bases, with 6 bases of the junction left unmatched. Here the CDR3 reads CASSRLADYNEQFF. The CDR3 region has the DNA TGTGCCAGCTCGCGACTAGCGGATTACAATGAGCAGTTCTTC.

V is TRBV7-9 and J is TRBJ1-1, with 7 bases matching TRBD1. The CDR3 contains 13 residues. V shed 2 bases, J shed 7 bases, and the junction held 4 bases outside the gene matches. Looked up from germline, CDR1 is SEHNR and CDR2 is FQNEAQ (reference sequence). This CDR3 is CASSLTTGLEAFF. The CDR3 nucleotides read TGTGCCAGCAGCTTAACGACAGGGCTTGAAGCTTTCTTT.

About this clone: The sample contains more than one DNA sequence encoding this CDR3. This chain uses TRBV28 with TRBJ2-7; D unclear. V was pared by 5 bases and J by 3 bases, with 11 bases between. The CDR3 contains 13 residues. In germline, CDR1 is MDHEN, CDR2 SYDVKM. The CDR3, as DNA: TGTGCCAGCAGTCTCTTGGGCGGCTACGAGCAGTACTTC. This codes for CASSLLGGYEQYF. The whole variable domain, filled in from reference TRBV28 and TRBJ2-7, reads DVKVTQSSRYLVKRTGEKVFLECVQDMDHENMFWYRQDPGLGLRLIYFSYDVKMKEKGDIPEGYSVSREKKERFSLILESASTNQTSMYLCASSLLGGYEQYFGPGTRLTVT.

This chain connects TRBV4-1 to TRBJ2-7; tentative D call: TRBD2 (6 bases). The germline CDR1 and CDR2 sequences are MGHRA and YSYEKL. V was cut by 1 base and J by 1 base, with 20 bases left in between. CDR3 length: 18 residues. The CDR3 DNA sequence: TGCGCCAGCAGCCAAGGAAGGGACTTACAACCGAGGTCCTACGAGCAGTACTTC. Translation gives CASSQGRDLQPRSYEQYF.

The chain couples TRBV19 to TRBJ2-7; D not certain. V was pared by 1 base and J by 2 bases, with 9 bases between. The germline gives CDR1 LNHDA, CDR2 SQIVND (reference sequence). The CDR3 has 14 amino acids. The DNA of the CDR3 is TGTGCCAGTAGTATAGCGTTCTCCGCCTACGAGCAGTACTTC. Protein: CASSIAFSAYEQYF.

The chain links TRBV7-2 to TRBJ2-3; TRBD2 aligns across 7 bases. Germline assignment: CDR1 SGHTA and CDR2 FQGNSA. Unmatched junction bases numbered 4, after V lost 2 bases and J lost 2 bases. This CDR3 region has 15 residues. The CDR3 sequence: CASSLKTSDTDTQYF. The CDR3 region has the DNA TGTGCCAGCAGCTTAAAAACTAGCGACACAGATACGCAGTATTTT.

With regard to this clone: Other DNA sequences in the same sample also yield this CDR3. This chain joins TRBV9 and TRBJ2-3; a weak D match, TRBD2 (5 bases). Germline lookup yields CDR1 SGDLS and CDR2 YYNGEE. The V end was cut by 0 bases, the J end by 4 bases, with 6 bases between. This CDR3 contains 13 residues. CDR3 residues: CASSVGGADTQYF. The CDR3 DNA sequence: TGTGCCAGCAGCGTAGGGGGAGCAGATACGCAGTATTTT.

V gene TRBV27 combines with J gene TRBJ2-5; D might be TRBD1 (6 bases). Germline loops: CDR1 MNHEY, CDR2 SMNVEV (reference sequence). The CDR3 has 14 amino acids. V lost 1 base and J 2 bases, leaving 8 bases between the germline ends. This CDR3 is CASSLWQGQETQYF. The CDR3 coding sequence is TGTGCCAGCAGTTTATGGCAGGGGCAAGAGACCCAGTACTTC.

The chain has TRBV7-3 and TRBJ2-1; tentative D call: TRBD1 (6 bases). Germline CDR1 SGHTA, CDR2 FQGTGA. V shed 5 bases and J shed 8 bases, with 19 bases lying between them. This CDR3 has 15 amino acids. The CDR3 region has the DNA TGTGCCAGCAGCGTACAGGGTAGGAATAGGGATGAGCAGTTCTTC. Encoded protein: CASSVQGRNRDEQFF.

The gene calls are TRBV19 and TRBJ1-2; a possible D gene is TRBD1 (6 bases). CDR1 and CDR2 (germline): LNHDA, SQIVND (reference sequence). CDR3 size: 13 residues. V was cut by 8 bases and J by 3 bases, with 13 bases left in between. In DNA form, the CDR3 reads TGTGCCAGTCATCTAGGGGGAGACTATGGCTACACCTTC. Residues: CASHLGGDYGYTF. Looking up the rest from reference TRBV19 and TRBJ1-2 gives the full variable domain: DGGITQSPKYLFRKEGQNVTLSCEQNLNHDAMYWYRQDPGQGLRLIYYSQIVNDFQKGDIAEGYSVSREKKESFPLTVTSAQKNPTAFYLCASHLGGDYGYTFGSGTRLTVV.

The CDR3 region is CASSTTGGPNQPQHF. DNA for the CDR3: TGTGCCAGCAGCACTACAGGGGGCCCAAATCAGCCCCAGCATTTT. The chain is built from TRBV28 and TRBJ1-5; 9 nucleotides line up with TRBD1. There are 15 residues in the CDR3. V was clipped by 6 bases and J by 4 bases; unmatched bases: 7. Germline V gene lookup returns CDR1 MDHEN and CDR2 SYDVKM.

This clone occurred once. This chain links TRBV27 with TRBJ1-1; TRBD1 might be the D (5 bases). The CDR3 runs to 16 residues. Germline CDR1 MNHEY, CDR2 SMNVEV (reference sequence). Trimming took off 0 bases at V and 1 base at J, with 12 bases between the two ends. The CDR3 loop reads CASSLSYGGENTEAFF. CDR3 DNA: TGTGCCAGCAGTTTATCTTACGGGGGAGAGAACACTGAAGCTTTCTTT.

This chain joins TRBV19 and TRBJ2-1; D is uncertain. CDR3 length equals 13 residues. Trimming cost V 5 bases and J 5 bases, with 10 bases left between them. From germline, CDR1 is LNHDA and CDR2 SQIVND (reference sequence). In DNA form, the CDR3 reads TGTGCCAGTAGTCCTTTCGCGAACAATGAGCAGTTCTTC. The encoded protein is CASSPFANNEQFF. The variable domain in full, completed from reference TRBV19 and TRBJ2-1, reads DGGITQSPKYLFRKEGQNVTLSCEQNLNHDAMYWYRQDPGQGLRLIYYSQIVNDFQKGDIAEGYSVSREKKESFPLTVTSAQKNPTAFYLCASSPFANNEQFFGPGTRLTVL.

V and J are TRBV27 and TRBJ2-7; 7 nucleotides agree with TRBD2. Trimming cost V 3 bases and J 6 bases; bases outside gene matches: 14. Germline values: CDR1 MNHEY, CDR2 SMNVEV (reference sequence). There are 16 residues in the CDR3. For the CDR3, the DNA is TGTGCCAGCAGTTTCTTATTCCGTGGCGGGAGTAGCGAGCAGTACTTC. Residues: CASSFLFRGGSSEQYF.

This chain links TRBV27 with TRBJ2-7; 8 bases line up with TRBD2. V trimming: 1 base; J trimming: 4 bases; junction bases outside the gene matches: 3. The CDR3 has 14 residues. Per the germline V gene, CDR1 is MNHEY and CDR2 is SMNVEV (reference sequence). In DNA form, the CDR3 reads TGTGCCAGCAGTTTATATCCGGGAGGGTACGAGCAGTACTTC. It yields the protein CASSLYPGGYEQYF.